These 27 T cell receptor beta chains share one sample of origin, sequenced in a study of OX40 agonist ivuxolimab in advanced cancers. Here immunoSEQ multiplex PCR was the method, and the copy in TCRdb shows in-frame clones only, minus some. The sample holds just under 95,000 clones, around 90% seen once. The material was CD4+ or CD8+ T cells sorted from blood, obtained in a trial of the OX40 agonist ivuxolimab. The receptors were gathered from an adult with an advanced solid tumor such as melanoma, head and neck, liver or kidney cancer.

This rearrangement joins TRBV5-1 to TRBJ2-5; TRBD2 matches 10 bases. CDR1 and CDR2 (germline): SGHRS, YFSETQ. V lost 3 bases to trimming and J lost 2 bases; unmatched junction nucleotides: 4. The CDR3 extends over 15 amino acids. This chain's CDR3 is CASSSSGGAQETQYF. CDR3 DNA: TGCGCCAGCAGCTCGAGCGGGGGGGCTCAAGAGACCCAGTACTTC.

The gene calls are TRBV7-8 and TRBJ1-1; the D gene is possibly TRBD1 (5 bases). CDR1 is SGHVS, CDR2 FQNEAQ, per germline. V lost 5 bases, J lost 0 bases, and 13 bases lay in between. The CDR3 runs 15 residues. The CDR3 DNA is TGTGCCAGCAGCCCCCGTGGGGGAATGAACACTGAAGCTTTCTTT. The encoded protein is CASSPRGGMNTEAFF.

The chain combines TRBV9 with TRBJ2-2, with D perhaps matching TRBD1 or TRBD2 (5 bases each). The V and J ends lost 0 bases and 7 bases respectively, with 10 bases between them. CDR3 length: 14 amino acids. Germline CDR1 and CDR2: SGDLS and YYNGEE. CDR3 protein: CASSVAEGIGELFF. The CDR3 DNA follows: TGTGCCAGCAGCGTAGCTGAGGGGATCGGGGAGCTGTTTTTT.

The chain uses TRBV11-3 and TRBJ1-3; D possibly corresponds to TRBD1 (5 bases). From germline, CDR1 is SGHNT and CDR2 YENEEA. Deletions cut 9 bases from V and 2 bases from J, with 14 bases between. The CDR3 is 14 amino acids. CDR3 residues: CASSDGTPGNTIYF. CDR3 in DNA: TGTGCCAGTTCAGACGGGACTCCTGGAAACACCATATATTTT.

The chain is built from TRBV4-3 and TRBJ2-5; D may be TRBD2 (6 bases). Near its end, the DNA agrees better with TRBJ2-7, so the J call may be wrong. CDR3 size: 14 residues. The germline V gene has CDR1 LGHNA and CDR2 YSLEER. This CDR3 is CASSPTGRPYEQYF. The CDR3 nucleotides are TGCGCCAGCAGCCCTACCGGGAGACCCTACGAGCAGTACTTC.

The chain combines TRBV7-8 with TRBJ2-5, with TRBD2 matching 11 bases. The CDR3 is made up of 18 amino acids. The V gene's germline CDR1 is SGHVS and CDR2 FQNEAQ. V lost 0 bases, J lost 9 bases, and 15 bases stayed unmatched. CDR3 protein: CASSLARPTVAGGVAQYF. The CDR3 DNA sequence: TGTGCCAGCAGCTTAGCCCGCCCCACTGTAGCGGGGGGGGTGGCCCAGTACTTC.

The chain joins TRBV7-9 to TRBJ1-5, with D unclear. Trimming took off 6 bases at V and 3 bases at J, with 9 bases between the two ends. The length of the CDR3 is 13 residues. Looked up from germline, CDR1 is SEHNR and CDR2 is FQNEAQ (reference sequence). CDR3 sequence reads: CASSGGDNQPQHF. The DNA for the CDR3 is TGTGCCAGCAGTGGCGGAGACAATCAGCCCCAGCATTTT.

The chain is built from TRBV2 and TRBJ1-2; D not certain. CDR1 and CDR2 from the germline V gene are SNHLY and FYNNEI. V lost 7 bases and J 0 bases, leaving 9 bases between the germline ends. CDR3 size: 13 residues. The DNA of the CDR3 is TGTGCCAGCACGAGGACTTCTAACTATGGCTACACCTTC. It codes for CASTRTSNYGYTF.

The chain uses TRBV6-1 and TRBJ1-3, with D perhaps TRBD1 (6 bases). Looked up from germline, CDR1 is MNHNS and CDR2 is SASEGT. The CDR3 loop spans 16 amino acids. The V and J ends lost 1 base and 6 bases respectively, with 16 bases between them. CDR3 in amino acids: CASSEVGGPGANTIYF. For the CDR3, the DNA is TGTGCCAGCAGTGAAGTGGGGGGGCCGGGGGCAAACACCATATATTTT.

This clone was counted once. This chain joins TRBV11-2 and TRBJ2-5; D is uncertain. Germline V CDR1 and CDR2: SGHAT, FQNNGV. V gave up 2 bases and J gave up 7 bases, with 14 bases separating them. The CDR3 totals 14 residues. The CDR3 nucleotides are TGTGCCAGCAGCTTAAGTAGTGGACGAGGGACCCAGTACTTC. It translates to CASSLSSGRGTQYF.

As DNA, the CDR3 is TGCGCCAGCAGCCAAGATGGGGGGGGGTCTCAAGAGACCCAGTACTTC. It translates to CASSQDGGGSQETQYF. This rearrangement joins TRBV4-3 to TRBJ2-5, with 7 bases fitting TRBD2. This CDR3 contains 16 residues. CDR1 and CDR2 (germline): LGHNA, YSLEER. V trimming: 0 bases; J trimming: 2 bases; junction bases outside the gene matches: 6.

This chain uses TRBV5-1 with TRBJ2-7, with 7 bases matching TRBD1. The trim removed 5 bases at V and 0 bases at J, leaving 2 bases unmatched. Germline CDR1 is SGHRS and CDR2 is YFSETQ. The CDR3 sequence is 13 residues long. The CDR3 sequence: CASSPGGSYEQYF. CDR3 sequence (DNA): TGCGCCAGCAGTCCAGGGGGCTCCTACGAGCAGTACTTC. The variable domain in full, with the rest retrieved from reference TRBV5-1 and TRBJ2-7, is KAGVTQTPRYLIKTRGQQVTLSCSPISGHRSVSWYQQTPGQGLQFLFEYFSETQRNKGNFPGRFSGRQFSNSRSEMNVSTLELGDSALYLCASSPGGSYEQYFGPGTRLTVT.

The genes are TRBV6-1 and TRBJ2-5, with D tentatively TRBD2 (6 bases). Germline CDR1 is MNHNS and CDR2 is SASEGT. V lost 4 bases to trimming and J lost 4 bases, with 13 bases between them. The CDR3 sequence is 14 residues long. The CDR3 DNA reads TGTGCCAGCAGTGCTCGGCGGGAACGAGAGACCCAGTACTTC. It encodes CASSARRERETQYF.

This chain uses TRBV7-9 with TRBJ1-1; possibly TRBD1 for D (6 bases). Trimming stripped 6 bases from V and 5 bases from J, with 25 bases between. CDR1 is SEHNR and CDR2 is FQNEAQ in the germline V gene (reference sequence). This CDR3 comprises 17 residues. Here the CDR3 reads CASSLGGPQGDGTEAFF. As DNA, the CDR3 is TGTGCCAGCAGTCTCGGGGGCCCGCAAGGGGATGGGACTGAAGCTTTCTTT.

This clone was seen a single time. CDR3: CASSLSGDSNQPQHF. CDR3 DNA sequence: TGTGCCAGCAGTTTATCGGGAGATAGCAATCAGCCCCAGCATTTT. The chain combines TRBV27 with TRBJ1-5; D is unclear. The CDR3 has 15 residues. Trimming took 0 bases from V and 0 from J, leaving 6 bases between them. Per the germline V gene, CDR1 is MNHEY and CDR2 is SMNVEV (reference sequence).

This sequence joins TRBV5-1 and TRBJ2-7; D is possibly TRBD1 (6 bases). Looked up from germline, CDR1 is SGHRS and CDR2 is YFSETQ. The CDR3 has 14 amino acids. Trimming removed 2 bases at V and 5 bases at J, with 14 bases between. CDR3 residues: CASSLQGTVNEQYF. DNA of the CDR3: TGCGCCAGCAGCTTACAGGGAACGGTGAACGAGCAGTACTTC.

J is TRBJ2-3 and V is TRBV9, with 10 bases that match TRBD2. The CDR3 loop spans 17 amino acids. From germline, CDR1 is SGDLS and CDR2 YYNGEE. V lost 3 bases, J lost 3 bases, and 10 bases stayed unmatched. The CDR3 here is CASSATWGSGGTDTQYF. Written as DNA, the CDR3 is TGTGCCAGCAGCGCCACCTGGGGTAGCGGGGGGACAGATACGCAGTATTTT.

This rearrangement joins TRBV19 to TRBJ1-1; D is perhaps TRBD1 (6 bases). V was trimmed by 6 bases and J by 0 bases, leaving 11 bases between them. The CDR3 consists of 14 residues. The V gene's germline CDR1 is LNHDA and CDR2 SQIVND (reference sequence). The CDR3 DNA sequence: TGTGCCAGTAGCCAGGGGAGGGTGAACACTGAAGCTTTCTTT. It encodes CASSQGRVNTEAFF.

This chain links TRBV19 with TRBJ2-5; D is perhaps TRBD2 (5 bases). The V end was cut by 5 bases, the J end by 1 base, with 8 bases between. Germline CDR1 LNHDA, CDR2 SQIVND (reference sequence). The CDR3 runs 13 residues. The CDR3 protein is CASSPGGQETQYF. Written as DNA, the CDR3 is TGTGCCAGTAGTCCCGGAGGCCAAGAGACCCAGTACTTC.

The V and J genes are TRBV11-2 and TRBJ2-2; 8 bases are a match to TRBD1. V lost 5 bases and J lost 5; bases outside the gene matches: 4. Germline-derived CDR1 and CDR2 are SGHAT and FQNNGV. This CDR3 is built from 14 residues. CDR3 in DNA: TGTGCCAGCAGCGGCCACAGGGGGACCGGGGAGCTGTTTTTT. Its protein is CASSGHRGTGELFF.

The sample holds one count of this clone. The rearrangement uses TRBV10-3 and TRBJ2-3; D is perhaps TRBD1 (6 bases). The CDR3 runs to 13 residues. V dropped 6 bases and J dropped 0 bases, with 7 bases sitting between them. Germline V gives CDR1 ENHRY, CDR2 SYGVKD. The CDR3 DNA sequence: TGTGCCATCAGAACAGGGAGCACAGATACGCAGTATTTT. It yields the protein CAIRTGSTDTQYF.

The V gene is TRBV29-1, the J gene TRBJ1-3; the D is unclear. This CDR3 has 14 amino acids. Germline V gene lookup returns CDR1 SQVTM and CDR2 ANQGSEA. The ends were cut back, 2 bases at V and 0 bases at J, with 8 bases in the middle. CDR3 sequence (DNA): TGCAGCGTTGAAACCAGGTCCTCTGGAAACACCATATATTTT. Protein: CSVETRSSGNTIYF.

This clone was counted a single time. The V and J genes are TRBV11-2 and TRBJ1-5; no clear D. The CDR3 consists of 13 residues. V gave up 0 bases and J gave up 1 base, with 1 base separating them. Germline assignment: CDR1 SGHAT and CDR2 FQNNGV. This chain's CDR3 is CASSLESNQPQHF. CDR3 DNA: TGTGCCAGCAGCTTAGAGAGCAATCAGCCCCAGCATTTT.

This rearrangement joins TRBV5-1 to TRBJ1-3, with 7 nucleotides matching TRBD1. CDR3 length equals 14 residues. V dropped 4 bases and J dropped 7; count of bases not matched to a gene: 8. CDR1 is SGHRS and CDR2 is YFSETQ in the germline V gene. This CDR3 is CASSLGTDGNTIYF. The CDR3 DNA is TGCGCCAGCAGCCTCGGGACAGATGGTAACACCATATATTTT.

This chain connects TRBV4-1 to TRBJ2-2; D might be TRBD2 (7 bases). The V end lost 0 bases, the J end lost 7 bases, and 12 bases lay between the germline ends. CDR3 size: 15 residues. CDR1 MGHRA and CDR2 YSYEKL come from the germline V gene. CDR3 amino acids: CASSQDRGAIGELFF. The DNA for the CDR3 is TGCGCCAGCAGCCAAGATCGGGGGGCGATCGGGGAGCTGTTTTTT.

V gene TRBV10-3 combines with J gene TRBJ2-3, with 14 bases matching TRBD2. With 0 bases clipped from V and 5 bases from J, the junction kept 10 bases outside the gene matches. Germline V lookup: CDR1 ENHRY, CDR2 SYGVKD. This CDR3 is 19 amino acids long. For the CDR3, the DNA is TGTGCCATCAGTGAGTCCCTCGGACTAGCGGGGGGAAAGGGAGATACGCAGTATTTT. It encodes CAISESLGLAGGKGDTQYF.

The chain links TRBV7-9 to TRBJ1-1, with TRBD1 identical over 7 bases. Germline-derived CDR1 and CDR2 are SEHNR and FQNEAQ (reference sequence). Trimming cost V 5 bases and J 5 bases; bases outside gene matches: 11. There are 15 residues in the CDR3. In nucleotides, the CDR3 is TGTGCCAGCAGCCCGAACAGGGGAATGGGGACTGAAGCTTTCTTT. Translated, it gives CASSPNRGMGTEAFF.